What follows is one TCR beta chain and its context. These data originate in a study of blood T cell repertoires in COVID-19. As for the study in general: Samples representing acute and convalescent COVID-19 were sourced from the United States, Italy and Spain. Sample material is recorded as cDNA or gDNA derived from T cells, B-cell-depleted T cells, or PBMCs.

Methods used by the authors: Nucleated cell number was recorded as an estimate derived from reference gene primer amplification. Profiled with immunoSEQ multiplex PCR; TCRdb holds only in-frame clones, not every one. That table gives V, J and clone size, and the DNA gave D and trimming. The sample holds about 330,000 clones, about four fifths seen once. The CDR3 is made up of 18 amino acids. In germline, CDR1 is SGHAT, CDR2 FQDESV (reference sequence). V was pared by 0 bases and J by 5 bases, with 13 bases of the junction left unmatched. Material: peripheral blood. The clonotype originates from a woman aged 45-59 years with acute or convalescent COVID-19. This chain joins TRBV11-1 and TRBJ1-1, with 9 bases lining up with TRBD1. This CDR3 reads CASSLARTPGQGRTEAFF. Here the CDR3 DNA reads TGTGCCAGCAGCTTAGCGAGGACTCCAGGACAGGGGCGGACTGAAGCTTTCTTT.